Listed below are T cell receptor beta chains from one sample, sequenced in a study of CD4 T cells in relation to SARS-CoV-2 and coronaviruses. The method was immunoSEQ multiplex PCR; TCRdb's version includes in-frame clones alone and lacks a portion of them. The top ten clones hold roughly a tenth of a sample with around 15,000 clones, 65% to 85% of them seen once. Their cognate antigens are unknown. The specimen sequenced was CD4+ T cells from PBMCs, cultured in vitro. Every receptor here comes from a human donor in good health. The conserved cysteine and the conserved F or W are not part of the CDR3 here.

TRBV7-8 ASSAKHSFEGGTEAF
TRBV5-1 ASSSTGDREQY
TRBV11-3 ASSIHRDAKGAGELF
TRBV29-1 SVVPGDHEQY
TRBV18 ASSPPSRNEQF
TRBV25-1 ASSDPGTANTGELF
TRBV25-1 ASRTSGRAEEQY
TRBV10-2 ASSSGRFEQF
TRBV7-9 ASSLGSYQETQY
TRBV6-2/TRBV6-3 ASSTDRETSYNEQF
TRBV15 ATSSGQGASDTQY
TRBV27 ASRVFGTANTGELF
TRBV5-1 ASRRELAGEEKQY
TRBV5-1 ASSLLGPNNEQF
TRBV3-1/TRBV3-2 ASSRTGTYQPQH
TRBV10-3 ATQAEASTDTQY
TRBV27 ASSLQPGTGYEQY
TRBV10-3 ATIGTSGNGELF
TRBV12-5 ASGSSKDRAVGTDTQY
TRBV11-3 ASSLNIRDTQY
TRBV7-2 ASSLDGGGSWSPLH
TRBV27 ASSWDRTLEKLF
TRBV2 ASVPSYNEQF
TRBV7-6 ASSALGGAVSYNEQF